The 10 T cell receptor beta chains below were found in one sample sequenced in a study of shared clonotypes between healthy human individuals. The method was immunoSEQ multiplex PCR; TCRdb's version includes in-frame clones alone and lacks a portion of them. This table has under 2.5 million clones, around 92% appearing once. The material sequenced was naive CD4+ T cells from PBMCs. Subset here: CD45RA+ positively selected. The receptors come from a man younger than 35 in good health. Some clones in this sample may be carry-over from other donors' samples.

Points on this clone: At the DNA level, this CDR3 is encoded by other sequences in the same sample as well. The chain joins TRBV11-3 to TRBJ2-6, with D perhaps matching TRBD1 or TRBD2 (5 bases each). This CDR3 comprises 16 residues. Germline loops: CDR1 SGHNT, CDR2 YENEEA. The V gene lost 5 bases and the J gene lost 0 bases, with 11 bases spanning the gap. CDR3 sequence: CASSPGRGSGANVLTF. The CDR3 bases are TGTGCCAGCAGCCCGGGACGGGGCTCTGGGGCCAACGTCCTGACTTTC.

The rearrangement uses TRBV2 and TRBJ1-2, with D possibly TRBD1 on 6 matching bases. The CDR3 is 13 residues long. V dropped 9 bases and J dropped 0 bases, with 11 bases sitting between them. CDR1 and CDR2 (germline): SNHLY, FYNNEI. The CDR3 here is CASQTGANYGYTF. The CDR3 DNA is TGTGCCAGTCAGACAGGTGCTAACTATGGCTACACCTTC.

The V call is TRBV10-1, the J call TRBJ2-7; 7 bases line up with TRBD1. With 6 bases clipped from V and 3 bases from J, the junction kept 8 bases outside the gene matches. Per germline, CDR1 WNHNN and CDR2 SYGVQD (reference sequence). This CDR3 has 14 residues. CDR3 amino acids: CASSSGGQNYEQYF. DNA for the CDR3: TGCGCCAGCAGCTCAGGGGGACAGAACTACGAGCAGTACTTC.

The chain is built from TRBV5-4 and TRBJ2-2; 8 bases line up with TRBD2. This CDR3 region has 15 residues. CDR1 is SGHNT and CDR2 is YYREEE in the germline V gene (reference sequence). Unmatched junction bases numbered 8, after V lost 4 bases and J lost 6 bases. CDR3 region: CASSGLAGGSGELFF. CDR3 in DNA: TGTGCCAGCAGCGGACTCGCGGGAGGCTCCGGGGAGCTGTTTTTT.

The chain recombines TRBV6-5 with TRBJ2-3; TRBD1 agrees at 8 bases. V was pared by 2 bases and J by 1 base, with 2 bases of the junction left unmatched. Germline CDR1 MNHEY, CDR2 SVGAGI. The CDR3 has 15 residues. The CDR3 protein is CASSYDRGRTDTQYF. CDR3 bases: TGTGCCAGCAGTTACGACAGGGGACGCACAGATACGCAGTATTTT.

As regards this clone: Other DNA sequences in this sample translate to the same CDR3. V and J are TRBV4-2 and TRBJ2-1, with 11 bases fitting TRBD2. V lost 4 bases, J lost 5 bases, and 4 bases stayed unmatched. The CDR3 is 15 residues long. Germline assignment: CDR1 LGHNA and CDR2 YNFKEQ. Here the CDR3 reads CASSPRLAGNNEQFF. The CDR3 DNA follows: TGTGCCAGCAGCCCGAGACTAGCGGGAAACAATGAGCAGTTCTTC.

This chain uses TRBV6-6 with TRBJ1-5, with D possibly being TRBD1 (5 bases). This CDR3 contains 16 residues. Deletions cut 2 bases from V and 4 bases from J, with 15 bases between. Germline assignment: CDR1 MNHNY and CDR2 SVGAGI (reference sequence). This CDR3 is CASSYGAQQINQPQHF. In DNA, the CDR3 is TGTGCCAGCAGTTACGGGGCACAACAGATAAATCAGCCCCAGCATTTT.

The rearrangement uses TRBV6-6 and TRBJ1-1; tentatively, D is TRBD1 (5 bases). In germline, CDR1 is MNHNY, CDR2 SVGAGI (reference sequence). The CDR3 runs to 15 residues. V was clipped by 1 base and J by 2 bases, with 11 bases between them. CDR3 amino acids: CASSYLLTVNTEAFF. In nucleotides, the CDR3 is TGTGCCAGCAGTTACTTACTGACAGTCAACACTGAAGCTTTCTTT.

The V and J genes are TRBV6-1 and TRBJ1-2, with D possibly being TRBD1 (5 bases). CDR1 is MNHNS and CDR2 is SASEGT in the germline V gene. The V end lost 7 bases, the J end lost 1 base, and 16 bases lay between the germline ends. This CDR3 spans 15 amino acids. CDR3 bases: TGTGCCAGCAATGGACGGGGGAATGGTAACTATGGCTACACCTTC. Amino acids: CASNGRGNGNYGYTF.

The chain carries TRBV7-2 and TRBJ1-4; 10 bases are a match to TRBD1. The CDR3 consists of 15 residues. CDR1 SGHTA and CDR2 FQGNSA come from the germline V gene. Unmatched junction bases numbered 3, after V lost 5 bases and J lost 3 bases. CDR3 DNA sequence: TGTGCCAGCAGCCGACAGGGGGCTCCTAATGAAAAACTGTTTTTT. This gives the protein CASSRQGAPNEKLFF.